This T cell receptor beta chain was captured by sequencing in a study of blood T cell repertoires in COVID-19. Cohort assignment relied on participant-reported clinical history. Data came from immunoSEQ multiplex PCR; TCRdb stores just in-frame clones and leaves some out. This table holds a few hundred thousand clones, 80% to 90% found once. CDR1 and CDR2 from the germline V gene are SNHLY and FYNNEI. This CDR3 spans 13 amino acids. V lost 6 bases, J lost 9 bases, and 12 bases lay in between. The source is a man younger than 40 with acute COVID-19. The specimen was PBMCs or T cells enriched from blood (not recorded which). V is TRBV2 and J is TRBJ1-6; D is ambiguous. CDR3 sequence (DNA): TGTGCCAGCAGCCCGGGGATAGGTTCACCCCTCCACTTT. Protein: CASSPGIGSPLHF.